A selection of T cell receptor beta chains follows, all from one sample in a study of blood T cell repertoires in COVID-19. The assay was immunoSEQ multiplex PCR, and TCRdb's table has in-frame clones only and misses some. Of about 400,000 clones listed, around nine tenths are singletons. Sequencing was performed on peripheral blood. These TCRs come from a human donor in a cohort sampled during active COVID-19. Both conserved end residues are part of each CDR3. A D gene is named only where the DNA matches it firmly. Clone size is stated in some rows and not others, as once, few, many or a class when expanded.

>.|TRBJ2-1|.|TRBV7-8
CASSLIQESEQFF
TGTGCCAGCAGCTTAATCCAGGAATCGGAGCAGTTCTTC
>TRBD2|TRBJ2-5|.|TRBV15
CATSRESGSHQETQYF
TGTGCCACCAGCAGAGAAAGCGGGAGTCACCAAGAGACCCAGTACTTC
>.|TRBJ2-7|.|TRBV20-1
CSANFAYEQYF
TGCAGTGCTAATTTCGCCTACGAGCAGTACTTC
>TRBD2|TRBJ2-7|.|TRBV5-6
CASSLGLAGVTSYEQYF
TGTGCCAGCAGCCTTGGACTAGCGGGAGTAACCTCCTACGAGCAGTACTTC
>TRBD1|TRBJ1-2|.|TRBV3-1/TRBV3-2
CASSPTGEGYGYTF
TGTGCCAGCAGCCCGACAGGGGAGGGATATGGCTACACCTTC
>.|TRBJ2-1|.|TRBV18
CASSPDFRGRYNEQFF
TGTGCCAGCTCACCAGATTTCCGGGGGAGGTACAATGAGCAGTTCTTC
>TRBD2|TRBJ2-7|.|TRBV10-3
CAISQPISGGGSYEQYF
TGTGCCATCAGTCAACCAATAAGCGGGGGTGGCTCCTACGAGCAGTACTTC
>.|TRBJ1-1|.|TRBV2
CASTKSPVRRVWTEAFF
TGTGCCAGCACCAAATCGCCGGTACGCCGGGTATGGACTGAAGCTTTCTTT
>.|TRBJ2-4|.|TRBV5-4
CASSLSGAKNIQYF
TGTGCCAGCAGCTTGTCGGGAGCCAAAAACATTCAGTACTTC
>.|TRBJ1-6|.|TRBV28
CASSPDTGSSPLHF
TGTGCCAGCAGCCCGGACACCGGGTCTTCACCCCTCCACTTT
>.|TRBJ1-1|.|TRBV3-1/TRBV3-2
CASSPPLRNTEAFF
TGTGCCAGCAGCCCGCCTCTGAGGAACACTGAAGCTTTCTTT
>TRBD2|TRBJ2-7|.|TRBV11-2
CASSQLAGPIGQYF
TGTGCCAGCAGTCAACTAGCGGGGCCAATCGGGCAGTACTTC
>.|TRBJ2-6|.|TRBV18
CASSPRRDSGANVLTF
TGTGCCAGCTCACCACGGCGGGACTCTGGGGCCAACGTCCTGACTTTC
>.|TRBJ2-1|.|TRBV19
CASSIEITGFYNEQFF
TGTGCCAGTAGTATAGAGATAACAGGGTTTTACAATGAGCAGTTCTTC
>.|TRBJ2-3|.|TRBV9
CASSPFSLGFDTDTQYF
TGTGCCAGCAGCCCCTTTTCCCTAGGTTTCGACACAGATACGCAGTATTTT
>.|TRBJ2-3|.|TRBV11-2
CASSLARLADTQYF
TGTGCCAGCAGCTTGGCCAGATTGGCAGATACGCAGTATTTT
>TRBD1|TRBJ1-2|.|TRBV14
CASSQAMDGTEGDLNYGYTF
TGTGCCAGCAGCCAAGCAATGGACGGGACAGAGGGCGACTTAAACTATGGCTACACCTTC
>TRBD2|TRBJ2-1|once|TRBV27
CASSLLAGGRGNEQFF
TGTGCCAGCAGTCTACTAGCGGGAGGGAGGGGCAATGAGCAGTTCTTC
>TRBD1|TRBJ2-3|.|TRBV5-6
CASNPGQEVDTQYF
TGTGCCAGCAATCCGGGACAGGAGGTAGATACGCAGTATTTT
>TRBD2|TRBJ2-7|.|TRBV9
CASSVGSLAEDGQYF
TGTGCCAGCAGCGTAGGGTCCCTAGCGGAGGATGGACAGTACTTC
>TRBD2|TRBJ2-7|.|TRBV28
CASSLWGGSGRYEQYF
TGTGCCAGCAGTTTATGGGGCGGGAGCGGGAGATACGAGCAGTACTTC
>.|TRBJ2-4|.|TRBV2
CASSSLQAAKNIQYF
TGTGCCAGCAGTTCCCTTCAAGCGGCCAAAAACATTCAGTACTTC
>.|TRBJ2-2|.|TRBV30
CAWSVPRAPAPGELFF
TGTGCCTGGAGTGTACCGCGGGCTCCGGCCCCCGGGGAGCTGTTTTTT
>.|TRBJ1-5|.|TRBV7-6
CASSLEGSNQPQHF
TGTGCCAGCAGCTTGGAGGGGTCCAATCAGCCCCAGCATTTT
>TRBD1|TRBJ2-1|.|TRBV19
CASSTRQGSAYNEQFF
TGTGCCAGTAGTACCCGACAGGGGAGCGCCTACAATGAGCAGTTCTTC
>.|TRBJ1-3|.|TRBV4-2
CASSPQPGGSGNTIYF
TGTGCCAGCAGCCCCCAACCCGGGGGTTCTGGAAACACCATATATTTT
>.|TRBJ1-6|.|TRBV30
CAWSTSAGGSSPLHF
TGTGCCTGGAGTACCTCGGCGGGGGGTAGTTCACCCCTCCACTTT
>.|TRBJ2-5|many|TRBV7-9
CASSLDAGQETQYF
TGTGCCAGCAGCTTAGATGCGGGACAAGAGACCCAGTACTTC
>TRBD1|TRBJ1-4|.|TRBV11-2
CASSGRGTGAEKLFF
TGTGCCAGCAGCGGAAGAGGGACAGGGGCTGAAAAACTGTTTTTT
>.|TRBJ2-1|.|TRBV7-2
CASSLSTGLYNEQFF
TGTGCCAGCAGCTTATCTACAGGGCTCTACAATGAGCAGTTCTTC
>.|TRBJ2-5|.|TRBV7-8
CASSLGRESGQETQYF
TGTGCCAGCAGCTTAGGTCGAGAGAGCGGCCAAGAGACCCAGTACTTC
>TRBD2|TRBJ2-1|.|TRBV7-3
CASSLRLAGVNEQFF
TGTGCCAGCAGCCTCAGACTAGCGGGGGTCAATGAGCAGTTCTTC
>.|TRBJ2-3|.|TRBV7-9
CASSLGRTLTDTQYF
TGTGCCAGCAGCTTAGGGAGGACCCTCACAGATACGCAGTATTTT
>TRBD1|TRBJ2-2|.|TRBV4-1
CASRTGQGVVTGELFF
TGCGCCAGCAGAACTGGACAGGGCGTGGTCACCGGGGAGCTGTTTTTT
>TRBD2|TRBJ2-1|.|TRBV28
CASMISPGLAGDRNEQFF
TGTGCCAGCATGATATCCCCGGGACTAGCGGGAGATCGCAATGAGCAGTTCTTC
>TRBD2|TRBJ2-1|.|TRBV7-3
CASSFLAGGPRGNEQFF
TGTGCCAGCAGCTTTCTAGCGGGGGGGCCAAGGGGCAATGAGCAGTTCTTC
>TRBD1|TRBJ2-3|.|TRBV5-4
CASSWTGGVTDTQYF
TGTGCCAGCAGCTGGACAGGGGGAGTCACAGATACGCAGTATTTT
>.|TRBJ2-1|.|TRBV4-2
CASSQDGQGYNEQFF
TGTGCCAGCAGCCAAGATGGGCAGGGCTACAATGAGCAGTTCTTC
>.|TRBJ1-1|once|TRBV30
CAWNFGGNTEAFF
TGTGCCTGGAATTTCGGGGGGAACACTGAAGCTTTCTTT
>.|TRBJ2-1|.|TRBV11-2
CASSQDYYNEQFF
TGTGCCAGCAGCCAGGACTATTACAATGAGCAGTTCTTC
>TRBD2|TRBJ2-4|.|TRBV9
CASNVAGGENIQYF
TGTGCCAGCAATGTGGCGGGAGGGGAAAACATTCAGTACTTC